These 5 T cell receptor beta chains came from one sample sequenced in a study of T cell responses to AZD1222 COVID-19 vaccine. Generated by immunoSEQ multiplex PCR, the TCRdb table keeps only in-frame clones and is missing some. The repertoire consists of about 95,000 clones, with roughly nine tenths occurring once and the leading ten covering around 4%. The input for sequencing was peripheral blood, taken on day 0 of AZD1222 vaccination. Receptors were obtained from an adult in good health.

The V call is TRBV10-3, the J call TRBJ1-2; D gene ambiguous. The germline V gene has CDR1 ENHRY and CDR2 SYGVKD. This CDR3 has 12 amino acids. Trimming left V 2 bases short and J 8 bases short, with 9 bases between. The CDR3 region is CAISERPQGYTF. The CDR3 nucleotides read TGTGCCATCAGTGAGAGGCCTCAAGGCTACACCTTC.

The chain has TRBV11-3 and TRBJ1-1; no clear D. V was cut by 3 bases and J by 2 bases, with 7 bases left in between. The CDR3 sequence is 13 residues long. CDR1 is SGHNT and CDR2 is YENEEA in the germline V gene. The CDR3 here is CASSFEANTEAFF. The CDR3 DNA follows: TGTGCCAGCAGCTTTGAGGCTAACACTGAAGCTTTCTTT.

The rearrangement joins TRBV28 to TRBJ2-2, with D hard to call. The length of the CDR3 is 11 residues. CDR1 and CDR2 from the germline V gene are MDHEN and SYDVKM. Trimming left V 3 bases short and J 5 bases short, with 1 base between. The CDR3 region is CASSFTGELFF. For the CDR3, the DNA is TGTGCCAGCAGTTTTACCGGGGAGCTGTTTTTT.

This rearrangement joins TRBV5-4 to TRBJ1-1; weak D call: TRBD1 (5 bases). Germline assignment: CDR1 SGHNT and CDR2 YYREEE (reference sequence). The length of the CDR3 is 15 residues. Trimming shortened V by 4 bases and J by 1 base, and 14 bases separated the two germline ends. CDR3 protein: CASSHAGAGNTEAFF. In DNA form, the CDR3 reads TGTGCCAGCAGCCATGCTGGGGCGGGGAACACTGAAGCTTTCTTT.

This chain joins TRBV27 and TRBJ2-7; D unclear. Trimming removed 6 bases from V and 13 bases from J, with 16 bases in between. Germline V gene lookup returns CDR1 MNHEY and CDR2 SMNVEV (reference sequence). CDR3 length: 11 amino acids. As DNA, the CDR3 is TGTGCCAGCAGGGCTGATCGGAAACTTTACTTC. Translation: CASRADRKLYF.